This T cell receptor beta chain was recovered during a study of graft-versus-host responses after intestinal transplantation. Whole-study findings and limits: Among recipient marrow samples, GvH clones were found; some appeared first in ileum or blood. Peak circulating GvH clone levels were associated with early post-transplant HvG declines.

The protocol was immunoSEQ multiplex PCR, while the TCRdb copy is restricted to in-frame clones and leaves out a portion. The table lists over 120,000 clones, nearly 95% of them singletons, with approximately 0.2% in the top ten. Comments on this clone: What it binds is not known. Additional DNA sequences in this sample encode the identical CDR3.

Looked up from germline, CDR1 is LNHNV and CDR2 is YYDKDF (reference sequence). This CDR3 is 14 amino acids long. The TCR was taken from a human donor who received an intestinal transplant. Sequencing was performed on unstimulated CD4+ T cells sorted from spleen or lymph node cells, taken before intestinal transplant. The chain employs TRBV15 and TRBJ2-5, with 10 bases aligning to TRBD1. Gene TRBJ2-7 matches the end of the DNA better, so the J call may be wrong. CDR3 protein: CATSRDRGTYEQYF. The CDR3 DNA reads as TGTGCCACCAGCAGGGACAGGGGGACCTACGAGCAGTACTTC.